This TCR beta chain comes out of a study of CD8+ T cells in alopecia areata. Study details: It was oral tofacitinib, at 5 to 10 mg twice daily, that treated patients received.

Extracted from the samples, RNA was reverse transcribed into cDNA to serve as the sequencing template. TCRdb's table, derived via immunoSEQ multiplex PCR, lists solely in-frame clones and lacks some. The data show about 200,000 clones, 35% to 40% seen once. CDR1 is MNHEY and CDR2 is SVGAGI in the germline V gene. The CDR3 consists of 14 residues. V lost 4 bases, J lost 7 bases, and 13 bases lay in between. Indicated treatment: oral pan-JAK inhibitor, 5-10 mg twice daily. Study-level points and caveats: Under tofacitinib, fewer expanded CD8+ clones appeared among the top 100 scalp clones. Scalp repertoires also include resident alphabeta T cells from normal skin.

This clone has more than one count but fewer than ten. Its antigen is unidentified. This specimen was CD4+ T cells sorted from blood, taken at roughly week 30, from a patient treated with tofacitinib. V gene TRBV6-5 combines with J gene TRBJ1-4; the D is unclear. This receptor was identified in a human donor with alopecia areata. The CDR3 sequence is CASSLAFYGEKLFF. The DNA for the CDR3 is TGTGCCAGCAGTTTGGCCTTTTACGGTGAAAAACTGTTTTTT.